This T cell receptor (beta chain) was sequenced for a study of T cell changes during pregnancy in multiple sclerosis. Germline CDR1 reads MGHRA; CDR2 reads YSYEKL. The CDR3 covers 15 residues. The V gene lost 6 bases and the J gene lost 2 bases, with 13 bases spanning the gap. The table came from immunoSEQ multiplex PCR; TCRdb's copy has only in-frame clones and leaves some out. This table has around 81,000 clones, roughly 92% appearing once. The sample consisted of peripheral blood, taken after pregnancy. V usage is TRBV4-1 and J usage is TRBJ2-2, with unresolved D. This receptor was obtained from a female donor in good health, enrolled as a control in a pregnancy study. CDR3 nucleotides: TGCGCCAGCAGTCCCTCTGACACTAACACCGGGGAGCTGTTTTTT. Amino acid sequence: CASSPSDTNTGELFF.